Below, 17 T cell receptor beta chains from the same sample are listed, as sequenced in a study of CD8 T cells in ankylosing spondylitis. Via MiXCR, TCRdb re-called the 5' RACE reads, giving one row per CDR3 protein. The sample yields 130,000 to 150,000 distinct CDR3 sequences, 7% to 10% seen once. The sequencing sample was made of synovial fluid, either unsorted or a sorted T cell fraction (not recorded which). These receptor sequences come from a male donor with ankylosing spondylitis.

This clonotype was found many times. The chain has TRBV5-1 and TRBJ2-1; D possibly matches TRBD1 or TRBD2 (5 bases each). The CDR3 has 14 residues. V was trimmed by 4 bases and J by 5 bases, leaving 13 bases between them. Per the germline V gene, CDR1 is SGHRS and CDR2 is YFSETQ. CDR3 DNA sequence: TGCGCCAGCAGCATCGGGACCCAGGACAATGAGCAGTTCTTC. Translation: CASSIGTQDNEQFF.

In its sample, this clonotype was seen a few times. The chain recombines TRBV11-2 with TRBJ2-7; D may be TRBD1 (6 bases). Germline-derived CDR1 and CDR2 are SGHAT and FQNNGV. Trimming shortened V by 6 bases and J by 7 bases, and 19 bases separated the two germline ends. The CDR3 runs to 14 residues. CDR3 coding DNA: TGTGCCAGCAGTCCGGGACACGGCTTGGGGGAGCAGTACTTC. It codes for CASSPGHGLGEQYF. Combining the CDR3 with reference TRBV11-2 and TRBJ2-7 gives the whole variable domain EAGVAQSPRYKIIEKRQSVAFWCNPISGHATLYWYQQILGQGPKLLIQFQNNGVVDDSQLPKDRFSAERLKGVDSTLKIQPAKLEDSAVYLCASSPGHGLGEQYFGPGTRLTVT.

This clonotype was seen many times. The rearrangement joins TRBV9 to TRBJ1-2; D remains ambiguous. CDR1 is SGDLS, CDR2 YYNGEE, per germline. V gave up 7 bases and J gave up 2 bases, with 6 bases separating them. The CDR3 loop spans 11 amino acids. DNA of the CDR3: TGTGCCAGCCGAGGCAACTATGGCTACACCTTC. Protein: CASRGNYGYTF.

The V gene is TRBV18, the J gene TRBJ2-5; a weak D match, TRBD2 (6 bases). Germline lookup yields CDR1 KGHSH and CDR2 LQKENI. The V end lost 1 base, the J end lost 4 bases, and 13 bases lay between the germline ends. This CDR3 is 15 amino acids long. CDR3 DNA: TGTGCCAGCTCACCACGAGTCAAGGGAGGAGAGACCCAGTACTTC. The encoded protein is CASSPRVKGGETQYF.

This clonotype has a count of ten or more. The CDR3 loop reads CASSDSGDVNEQFF. CDR3 bases: TGTGCCAGCAGTGATAGCGGGGATGTCAATGAGCAGTTCTTC. This chain joins TRBV6-4 and TRBJ2-1, with TRBD2 matching over 8 bases. Trimming cost V 3 bases and J 6 bases; bases outside gene matches: 4. The CDR3 consists of 14 residues. CDR1 and CDR2 from the germline V gene are MRHNA and SNTAGT.

This sequence joins TRBV4-1 and TRBJ2-3; maybe TRBD1 (7 bases). There are 14 residues in the CDR3. The ends were cut back, 0 bases at V and 8 bases at J, with 12 bases in the middle. CDR1 and CDR2 (germline): MGHRA, YSYEKL. The CDR3 protein is CASSQDSRGVTQYF. The CDR3 DNA sequence: TGCGCCAGCAGCCAAGATAGCAGGGGGGTTACGCAGTATTTT.

This clonotype was picked up many times. The chain employs TRBV7-9 and TRBJ1-4; D is unresolved. The CDR3 runs to 11 residues. Per the germline V gene, CDR1 is SEHNR and CDR2 is FQNEAQ (reference sequence). Trimming took 1 base from V and 10 from J, leaving 4 bases between them. The CDR3 reads CASSLELKLFF. CDR3 coding DNA: TGTGCCAGCAGCTTAGAACTAAAACTGTTTTTT.

This clonotype has at least ten counts. The CDR3 protein is CASSQVSGLAEYNEQFF. The CDR3 DNA reads as TGTGCCAGCAGCCAGGTCTCCGGACTAGCGGAGTACAATGAGCAGTTCTTC. This chain uses TRBV4-2 with TRBJ2-1; TRBD2 agrees at 10 bases. Germline V CDR1 and CDR2: LGHNA, YNFKEQ. With V trimmed by 3 bases and J by 4 bases, 9 bases remained unmatched. This CDR3 is 17 amino acids long.

The chain uses TRBV20-1 and TRBJ2-7, with 9 bases that match TRBD1. V lost 3 bases and J lost 3; bases outside the gene matches: 9. Germline CDR1 reads DFQATT; CDR2 reads SNEGSKA (reference sequence). The CDR3 runs to 15 residues. In DNA, the CDR3 is TGCAGTGCTAGCGGGAGGACAGGGGCAGTCTACGAGCAGTACTTC. This encodes CSASGRTGAVYEQYF.

This clonotype was counted ten times or more. The chain has TRBV2 and TRBJ2-7; weak D call: TRBD2 (5 bases). The germline V gene has CDR1 SNHLY and CDR2 FYNNEI. This CDR3 has 14 residues. V was trimmed by 7 bases and J by 5 bases, leaving 18 bases between them. The DNA of the CDR3 is TGTGCCAGCAATTACGTCGAGGGCTTCGACGAGCAGTACTTC. Its translation is CASNYVEGFDEQYF.

The chain employs TRBV12-3 or TRBV12-4 and TRBJ2-1; a possible D gene is TRBD1 (5 bases). This CDR3 comprises 15 residues. Trimming took off 6 bases at V and 10 bases at J, with 22 bases between the two ends. The CDR3 region is CASSLGTRAAGEQFF. The DNA of the CDR3 is TGTGCCAGCAGCCTGGGTACCAGGGCCGCCGGGGAGCAGTTCTTC.

This clonotype was counted ten times or more. The rearrangement links TRBV9 to TRBJ2-1, with TRBD2 as a possible D gene (5 bases). CDR1 is SGDLS and CDR2 is YYNGEE in the germline V gene. V gave up 0 bases and J gave up 6 bases, with 7 bases separating them. This CDR3 has 13 amino acids. In nucleotides, the CDR3 is TGTGCCAGCAGCGTAGACCGGGGCAATGAGCAGTTCTTC. Encoded protein: CASSVDRGNEQFF.

This clonotype was picked up many times. V gene TRBV6-5 combines with J gene TRBJ2-3; D is uncertain. V was clipped by 2 bases and J by 0 bases, with 6 bases between them. CDR1 and CDR2 (germline): MNHEY, SVGAGI. The CDR3 is made up of 14 amino acids. The CDR3 here is CASSYRRSTDTQYF. The DNA of the CDR3 is TGTGCCAGCAGTTACAGGCGTAGCACAGATACGCAGTATTTT.

This chain links TRBV11-3 with TRBJ2-1, with D maybe TRBD2 (5 bases). The germline gives CDR1 SGHNT, CDR2 YENEEA. V was trimmed by 6 bases and J by 4 bases, leaving 10 bases between them. The CDR3 is made up of 13 amino acids. DNA of the CDR3: TGTGCCAGCAGTCGGAGCGGTTACAATGAGCAGTTCTTC. Its protein product is CASSRSGYNEQFF.

This clonotype was counted only a few times. The chain is built from TRBV4-3 and TRBJ2-5; TRBD2 might be the D (6 bases). Germline V gives CDR1 LGHNA, CDR2 YSLEER. The CDR3 sequence is 15 residues long. Trimming left V 0 bases short and J 3 bases short, with 11 bases between. The CDR3 DNA is TGCGCCAGCAGCCAAGACTGGCGGGGCGAAGAGACCCAGTACTTC. Translating it yields CASSQDWRGEETQYF.

This clonotype was picked up many times. The chain carries TRBV5-1 and TRBJ1-1, with D tentatively TRBD1 (6 bases). V lost 3 bases and J 0 bases, leaving 12 bases between the germline ends. The CDR3 is 15 amino acids. Germline CDR1 SGHRS, CDR2 YFSETQ. The CDR3 nucleotides read TGCGCCAGCAGCTCAGGCCCAGGGGTGAACACTGAAGCTTTCTTT. It codes for CASSSGPGVNTEAFF.

This clonotype was seen many times. The chain is built from TRBV7-9 and TRBJ2-5; D is ambiguous. The length of the CDR3 is 12 residues. The germline V gene encodes CDR1 SEHNR and CDR2 FQNEAQ (reference sequence). Trimming cost V 5 bases and J 5 bases, with 9 bases left between them. Here the CDR3 reads CASSPQGETQYF. CDR3 coding DNA: TGTGCCAGCAGCCCACAAGGGGAGACCCAGTACTTC. Complete variable domain (other parts from reference TRBV7-9 and TRBJ2-5): DTGVSQNPRHKITKRGQNVTFRCDPISEHNRLYWYRQTLGQGPEFLTYFQNEAQLEKSRLLSDRFSAERPKGSFSTLEIQRTEQGDSAMYLCASSPQGETQYFGPGTRLLVL.